The sequence of this TCR beta chain was determined in a study of T cells in Graves' hyperthyroidism and ophthalmopathy (dated by TCRdb to about 2019). Turning to the overall study: Peripheral blood was sampled at the time of initial diagnosis, prior to any treatment. Whether ophthalmopathy could be predicted prospectively was tested in an independent validation cohort made up of under 20 hyperthyroidism patients plus 17 patients who later progressed to ophthalmopathy. The 95 to 100 discovery patients were randomly divided into training and test sets at a 7:3 ratio. To identify TCR V-J signatures that set the groups apart, the researchers used a discovery cohort of 90 to 100 patients, made up of under 50 with Graves' ophthalmopathy and about 55 with stable Graves' hyperthyroidism. The study also compared thyroid tissue and blood T-cell repertoires from 6 or 7 Graves' hyperthyroidism patients. Following sampling, methimazole starting at 30 mg daily was given to hyperthyroidism patients, and high-dose intravenous methylprednisolone was given to ophthalmopathy patients. According to the paper, TCR Vbeta CDR3 sequencing was carried out on 120 to 150 peripheral blood samples, which came from fewer than 50 ophthalmopathy, 75 or so hyperthyroidism and 17 progressor patients.

Stable Graves' hyperthyroidism was defined as the absence of progression to ophthalmopathy over 18 months of follow-up. Hyperthyroidism patients were newly diagnosed, with disease duration under 2 months, and aged 18 to 65 years. Patients with uncontrolled infections, other autoimmune diseases, pregnancy or lactation were excluded. Diagnoses were based on clinical symptoms, serum thyroxine and TRAb, thyroid ultrasound and orbital computed tomography. PBMCs were separated from roughly 10 ml of fresh peripheral blood using Ficoll-Paque density gradient centrifugation. Trizol reagent was used to extract total RNA, and RNA quality was then checked on an Agilent 2100 Bioanalyzer. The TCR beta CDR3 regions were amplified from RNA transcripts. The TCR CDR3 was subjected to a first round of RT-PCR using the HTBI primer set and the Qiagen OneStep RT-PCR kit. Libraries were constructed in a second round of multiplex PCR, after which size selection and purification were performed. Libraries were sequenced paired-end with 100 bp reads on an Illumina HiSeq2000. Per the original workflow: SOAPnuke was used to process the raw data, with reads discarded if the reads contained adapters or uncalled bases, had a mean Phred below 15, or lacked an exact constant-primer or identifier match. High-quality paired reads were merged using COPE v1.2.5, and each unique nucleotide sequence was defined as a clonotype. MiTCR v1.1 was used to align the clonotypes against IMGT TRBV, TRBD and TRBJ reference segments. Only V-J combinations with frequency above 0.0001, covering 99% to 99.2% of repertoires, were analysed. A TCS score was defined as the ratio of F50 (clonal expansion) to E x V (chaos), with BLOSUM62-based TCRdist applied between CDR3 peptides within each V-J. Welch's t-statistics and random forest reduced 450 to 600 V-J features to around 14, which were used in a naive Bayes classifier (R e1071). Through fastp at Q25 and MiXCR, TCRdb rebuilt clones from the public reads, retaining in-frame beta chains. CDR3 protein sequences are deduplicated, and each keeps its most common genes and DNA. For this entry, the V and J calls and clone size follow TCRdb and not the study's own pipeline. Across this sample there are 650,000 to 750,000 distinct CDR3 sequences, with approximately 14% seen only once. 10% of the sample goes to the ten largest clones.

This clonotype was picked up many times. Its antigen is currently not known. Per-base quality was not reported, and no clone a single base away is much larger than it. The CDR3 measures 15 amino acids from cysteine to phenylalanine. Left in the record is the CDR3 DNA by itself, 45 bases read in frame from the first base. The germline V gene sets CDR1 to SGHTA and CDR2 to FQGNSA. Relative to germline, V is 3 bases shorter and J is 5 bases shorter, with 14 bases between their ends. Study-wide conclusions, independent of this receptor: Ophthalmopathy was separated from stable hyperthyroidism by a 13 V-J signature model, with over 85% sensitivity and just over 81% specificity obtained in cross-validation and 80%/75% obtained in testing. Sample size was not statistically predetermined, and blinding of investigators to group allocation was not performed. Most expanded thyroid clonotypes (frequency above 0.001) were also detected in blood, suggesting blood repertoires may reflect thyroid immune responses. In validation, the model predicted progression to ophthalmopathy a median of roughly six months before onset, with roughly 70% sensitivity and 72.22% specificity.

Sequencing used blood. This TCR came from a woman under 30 with Graves' hyperthyroidism. This receptor chain uses TRBV7-2 and TRBJ1-5, with TRBD1 as a weak D call on 6 bases. The bases read TGTGCCAGCAGCTTTCCGGGACACGGGTATCAGCCCCAGCATTTT. The translation is CASSFPGHGYQPQHF.